This is a list of T cell receptor beta chains from one sample in a study of type 1 regulatory T cells. One entry per CDR3 protein results from TCRdb running MiXCR on the reads. The table has roughly 60,000 distinct CDR3 sequences, 62% seen once. The antigens for these receptors are not known. The sample taken for sequencing was cultured non-Tr1 T cells, either the whole culture or a sorted T cell fraction (not recorded which). These receptors were taken from a human donor in good health. CDR3s include the opening cysteine and the closing phenylalanine or tryptophan. D genes are given only for firm matches. The size entry is marked missing in some rows and otherwise reads once, few, many or a size class.

v_gene: TRBV11-2
len: 16
abundance: few
d_gene: NA
j_gene: TRBJ2-1
CDR3aa: CASRGRSSLRYNEQFF
CDR3nt: TGTGCCAGCAGGGGGAGATCTTCGCTGCGCTACAATGAGCAGTTCTTC

v_gene: TRBV6-1
len: 14
abundance: NA
d_gene: NA
j_gene: TRBJ1-2
CDR3aa: CASSDAGRGEGYTF
CDR3nt: TGTGCCAGCAGTGACGCTGGGAGGGGGGAAGGCTACACCTTC

v_gene: TRBV19
len: 15
abundance: NA
d_gene: NA
j_gene: TRBJ2-3
CDR3aa: CASSIDGERTDTQYF
CDR3nt: TGTGCCAGTAGTATAGATGGGGAGAGAACAGATACGCAGTATTTT

v_gene: TRBV7-2
len: 12
abundance: NA
d_gene: NA
j_gene: TRBJ2-1
CDR3aa: CASSLASAEQFF
CDR3nt: TGTGCCAGCAGCTTGGCCTCAGCAGAGCAGTTCTTC

v_gene: TRBV5-1
len: 14
abundance: few
d_gene: NA
j_gene: TRBJ1-1
CDR3aa: CASTPTASNTEAFF
CDR3nt: TGCGCCAGCACCCCGACAGCGTCGAACACTGAAGCTTTCTTT

v_gene: TRBV29-1
len: 14
abundance: NA
d_gene: NA
j_gene: TRBJ2-2
CDR3aa: CSVEEPMNTGELFF
CDR3nt: TGCAGCGTTGAAGAACCAATGAACACCGGGGAGCTGTTTTTT

v_gene: TRBV6-5
len: 15
abundance: NA
d_gene: TRBD1
j_gene: TRBJ2-3
CDR3aa: CASSYRSSTGVEQYF
CDR3nt: TGTGCCAGCAGTTACCGCTCCTCGACAGGGGTCGAGCAGTATTTT

v_gene: TRBV20-1
len: 17
abundance: NA
d_gene: TRBD2
j_gene: TRBJ2-3
CDR3aa: CSARDLIAGGGTDTQYF
CDR3nt: TGCAGTGCTAGAGATCTGATAGCGGGAGGCGGCACAGATACGCAGTATTTT

v_gene: TRBV20-1
len: 16
abundance: NA
d_gene: NA
j_gene: TRBJ1-1
CDR3aa: CSARDGLRGANTEAFF
CDR3nt: TGCAGTGCTAGAGACGGACTTCGGGGGGCGAACACTGAAGCTTTCTTT

v_gene: TRBV29-1
len: 12
abundance: NA
d_gene: NA
j_gene: TRBJ2-6
CDR3aa: CSVGDGANVLTF
CDR3nt: TGCAGCGTCGGAGATGGGGCCAACGTCCTGACTTTC

v_gene: TRBV2
len: 15
abundance: NA
d_gene: TRBD1
j_gene: TRBJ2-2
CDR3aa: CASSEIGQGGGELFF
CDR3nt: TGTGCCAGCAGTGAGATCGGACAGGGAGGCGGGGAGCTGTTTTTT

v_gene: TRBV20-1
len: 17
abundance: NA
d_gene: TRBD2
j_gene: TRBJ2-3
CDR3aa: CSASSGGRAGSTDTQYF
CDR3nt: TGCAGTGCTTCCTCCGGAGGGAGGGCCGGGAGCACAGATACGCAGTATTTT

v_gene: TRBV12-3/TRBV12-4
len: 17
abundance: NA
d_gene: NA
j_gene: TRBJ2-3
CDR3aa: CASSLRPRDFYTDTQYF
CDR3nt: TGTGCCAGCAGTTTACGACCTCGGGACTTCTACACAGATACGCAGTATTTT

v_gene: TRBV20-1
len: 14
abundance: NA
d_gene: NA
j_gene: TRBJ1-4
CDR3aa: CSARDQGINEKLFF
CDR3nt: TGCAGTGCTAGAGATCAGGGTATTAATGAAAAACTGTTTTTT

v_gene: TRBV5-1
len: 12
abundance: medium-sized
d_gene: NA
j_gene: TRBJ2-7
CDR3aa: CASSLVGTEQYF
CDR3nt: TGCGCCAGCAGCTTGGTTGGAACCGAGCAGTACTTC

v_gene: TRBV20-1
len: 14
abundance: NA
d_gene: NA
j_gene: TRBJ2-6
CDR3aa: CSAREGAGANVLTF
CDR3nt: TGCAGTGCTAGAGAAGGGGCTGGGGCCAACGTCCTGACTTTC

v_gene: TRBV7-2
len: 15
abundance: few
d_gene: TRBD1
j_gene: TRBJ2-5
CDR3aa: CASSGSSDRLETQYF
CDR3nt: TGTGCCAGCAGCGGATCGTCGGACAGGTTGGAGACCCAGTACTTC

v_gene: TRBV5-5
len: 14
abundance: once
d_gene: NA
j_gene: TRBJ2-6
CDR3aa: CASSTGEGANVLTF
CDR3nt: TGTGCCAGCAGCACGGGAGAAGGGGCCAACGTCCTGACTTTC

v_gene: TRBV14
len: 14
abundance: NA
d_gene: NA
j_gene: TRBJ2-7
CDR3aa: CASSQRGQASEQYF
CDR3nt: TGTGCCAGCAGCCAAAGGGGTCAGGCGAGCGAGCAGTACTTC

v_gene: TRBV7-9
len: 12
abundance: NA
d_gene: NA
j_gene: TRBJ1-6
CDR3aa: CASTSGNSPLHF
CDR3nt: TGTGCCAGCACTTCGGGAAATTCACCCCTCCACTTT

v_gene: TRBV7-2
len: 13
abundance: NA
d_gene: NA
j_gene: TRBJ2-7
CDR3aa: CASSFRVADKQYF
CDR3nt: TGTGCCAGCAGCTTTAGAGTCGCCGACAAGCAGTACTTC

v_gene: TRBV10-3
len: 14
abundance: NA
d_gene: TRBD1
j_gene: TRBJ1-2
CDR3aa: CAITGTGASYGYTF
CDR3nt: TGTGCCATCACCGGGACAGGGGCCTCCTATGGCTACACCTTC